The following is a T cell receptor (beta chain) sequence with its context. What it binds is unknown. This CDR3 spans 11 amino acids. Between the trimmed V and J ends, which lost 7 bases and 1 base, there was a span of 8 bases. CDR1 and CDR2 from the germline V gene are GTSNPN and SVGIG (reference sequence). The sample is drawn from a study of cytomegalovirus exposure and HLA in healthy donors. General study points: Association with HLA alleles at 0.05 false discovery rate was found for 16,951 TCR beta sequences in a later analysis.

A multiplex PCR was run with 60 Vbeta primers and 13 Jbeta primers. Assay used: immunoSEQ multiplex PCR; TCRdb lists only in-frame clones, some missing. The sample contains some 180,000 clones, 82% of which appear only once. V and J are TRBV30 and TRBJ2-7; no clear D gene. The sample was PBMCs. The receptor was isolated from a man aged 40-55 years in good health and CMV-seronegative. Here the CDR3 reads CASARSYEQYF. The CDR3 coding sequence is TGTGCCTCCGCCAGATCCTACGAGCAGTACTTC.